This T cell receptor beta chain was obtained from a study of T-cell reconstitution after alpha-beta-depleted transplantation in children. Germline V lookup: CDR1 MDHEN, CDR2 SYDVKM. The CDR3 is made up of 20 amino acids. Germline trimming cut 3 bases from V and 0 bases from J; bases unmatched to any gene: 12. As it was prepared, the TCRbeta library received unique molecular identifiers. TCRdb reanalysed the PCR reads using MiXCR and keeps one entry per CDR3 protein. The sample has about 500,000 distinct CDR3 sequences, around a third seen once. This clonotype was observed a handful of times. The chain joins TRBV28 to TRBJ2-1; TRBD1 agrees at 12 bases. This TCR derives from a human donor who donated a stem cell graft to a child with aplastic anemia. Material: PBMCs from the stem cell graft donor, obtained from the stem cell graft. CDR3 amino acids: CASSFPGDRGRLLSYNEQFF. CDR3 sequence (DNA): TGTGCCAGCAGTTTCCCCGGGGACAGGGGGCGGCTCCTCTCCTACAATGAGCAGTTCTTC. The full variable domain, its missing parts supplied by reference TRBV28 and TRBJ2-1, is DVKVTQSSRYLVKRTGEKVFLECVQDMDHENMFWYRQDPGLGLRLIYFSYDVKMKEKGDIPEGYSVSREKKERFSLILESASTNQTSMYLCASSFPGDRGRLLSYNEQFFGPGTRLTVL.